Listed here are 9 T cell receptor beta chains from one sample, sequenced in a study of cytomegalovirus exposure and HLA in healthy donors. Generated by immunoSEQ multiplex PCR, the TCRdb table keeps only in-frame clones and is missing some. The sample contains 220,000 or so clones, approximately 80% of which appear only once. Sequences were obtained from PBMCs. These receptor sequences come from a woman in her 30s in good health and CMV-seropositive.

This chain links TRBV5-1 with TRBJ2-3; perhaps TRBD1 as D (5 bases). The germline V and J ends were trimmed by 0 bases and 5 bases, with 10 bases remaining between them. This CDR3 region has 14 residues. Germline lookup yields CDR1 SGHRS and CDR2 YFSETQ. The CDR3: CASSLDRSVDTQYF. The CDR3 region has the DNA TGCGCCAGCAGCTTGGACAGGTCGGTAGATACGCAGTATTTT.

The genes are TRBV9 and TRBJ2-5; D gene ambiguous. Germline CDR1 SGDLS, CDR2 YYNGEE. The CDR3 is 13 residues long. With 0 bases removed from V and 1 base from J, the gap between germline ends came to 4 bases. The CDR3 bases are TGTGCCAGCAGCGTAGGTCTCCAAGAGACCCAGTACTTC. It is translated as CASSVGLQETQYF.

V usage is TRBV19 and J usage is TRBJ1-1; no reliable D call. The CDR3 consists of 15 residues. Germline CDR1 and CDR2: LNHDA and SQIVND (reference sequence). Deletions cut 7 bases from V and 1 base from J, with 16 bases between. The CDR3 reads CASNPKGSPNTEAFF. The CDR3 DNA follows: TGTGCCAGTAACCCTAAGGGCAGTCCGAACACTGAAGCTTTCTTT.

The rearrangement links TRBV30 to TRBJ2-5, with D unclear. In germline, CDR1 is GTSNPN, CDR2 SVGIG (reference sequence). The CDR3 covers 12 residues. V was shortened by 2 bases and J by 4 bases, with 8 bases between the two germline ends. Here the CDR3 reads CAWSKARETQYF. As DNA, the CDR3 is TGTGCCTGGAGTAAGGCGCGAGAGACCCAGTACTTC.

This sequence joins TRBV6-7 and TRBJ1-5; a weak D match, TRBD1 (5 bases). TRBV6-7 counts as an open reading frame of uncertain function. Trimming took off 7 bases at V and 9 bases at J, with 13 bases between the two ends. The length of the CDR3 is 12 residues. CDR3 sequence (DNA): TGTGCCAGCACCTTGGGGGGTTCGCCCCAGCATTTT. It translates to CASTLGGSPQHF.

The chain links TRBV7-6 to TRBJ1-4; possible D gene TRBD1, 6 bases. Trimming left V 5 bases short and J 8 bases short, with 15 bases between. This CDR3 is 14 amino acids long. The V gene's germline CDR1 is SGHVS and CDR2 FNYEAQ. This CDR3 is CASSRDTGEEKLFF. As DNA, the CDR3 is TGTGCCAGCAGCCGGGACACCGGTGAAGAAAAACTGTTTTTT.

This clone appeared once. This chain uses TRBV14 with TRBJ2-5; D not certain. V was clipped by 0 bases and J by 5 bases, with 7 bases between them. CDR1 is SGHDN and CDR2 is FVKESK in the germline V gene. This CDR3 is 13 amino acids long. The CDR3 coding sequence is TGTGCCAGCAGCCAAGACGTCCCTGAGACCCAGTACTTC. The encoded protein is CASSQDVPETQYF.

The chain combines TRBV4-3 with TRBJ1-1; D perhaps matches TRBD1 (6 bases). With 4 bases removed from V and 0 bases from J, the gap between germline ends came to 12 bases. This CDR3 comprises 15 residues. In germline, CDR1 is LGHNA, CDR2 YSLEER. This CDR3 reads CASSRDRNLNTEAFF. The CDR3 bases are TGCGCCAGCAGCCGAGACAGGAACTTGAACACTGAAGCTTTCTTT.

The chain couples TRBV29-1 to TRBJ2-7; TRBD2 matches at 9 bases. J was trimmed by 1 base and V by 1 base; bases with no gene match: 8. Germline V gene sequence: CDR1 SQVTM, CDR2 ANQGSEA. This CDR3 region has 16 residues. CDR3 sequence reads: CSVEGWTSDLSYEQYF. CDR3 in DNA: TGCAGCGTTGAAGGCTGGACTAGCGATTTGTCCTACGAGCAGTACTTC.